This T cell receptor beta chain was identified in a study of blood T cell repertoires in COVID-19. Method: immunoSEQ multiplex PCR; TCRdb's copy keeps in-frame clones and lacks some. This sample has roughly 200,000 clones, with around 87% found just once. This receptor was identified in a man aged 40-55 years with active or convalescent COVID-19. The sequencing sample was made of peripheral blood.

CDR3 nucleotide sequence: TGCGCCAGCAGAGGGACAGGGAAGTCCTACAATGAGCAGTTCTTC. Translating it yields CASRGTGKSYNEQFF. This chain uses TRBV10-2 with TRBJ2-1; 9 bases agree with TRBD1. Unmatched junction bases numbered 4, after V lost 6 bases and J lost 1 base. Germline CDR1 reads WSHSY; CDR2 reads SAAADI. This CDR3 region has 15 residues.